What follows is one T cell receptor beta chain and its context. Its antigen is still unknown. The sample holds no much larger clone one base away, and base qualities are not on file. The data originate from a study of T cells in Graves' hyperthyroidism and ophthalmopathy (dated by TCRdb to the late 2010s). Study-level background: Peripheral blood was collected at initial diagnosis, before any treatment. To identify TCR V-J signatures that set the groups apart, the researchers used a discovery cohort of 100 or so patients, made up of under 45 with Graves' ophthalmopathy and about 59 with stable Graves' hyperthyroidism. Whether ophthalmopathy could be predicted prospectively was tested in an independent validation cohort made up of under 20 hyperthyroidism patients plus 17 patients who later progressed to ophthalmopathy. The 75 to 100 discovery patients were randomly split 7:3 into training and test sets. The study also compared thyroid tissue and blood T-cell repertoires from 5 to 7 Graves' hyperthyroidism patients. Once sampling was done, hyperthyroidism patients were given methimazole at a starting dose of 30 mg daily, whereas ophthalmopathy patients were given high-dose intravenous methylprednisolone. According to the paper, TCR Vbeta CDR3 sequencing was carried out on 135 peripheral blood samples, which came from more than 40 ophthalmopathy, roughly 75 hyperthyroidism and roughly 17 progressor patients.

What the work shows at the level of the full study, not this receptor alone: In validation, the model predicted progression to ophthalmopathy a median of about 6 months before onset, with roughly 68% sensitivity and around 76% specificity. Most expanded thyroid clonotypes (frequency above 0.001) were also detected in blood, a finding suggesting that blood repertoires may reflect thyroid immune responses. A model built on a 13 V-J signature distinguished ophthalmopathy from stable hyperthyroidism, reaching about 89% sensitivity and about 81% specificity in cross-validation and 80%/75% in testing. No statistical method was used to set the sample size in advance, and investigators knew the group allocation.

TCR beta CDR3 regions were amplified from RNA transcripts. For the first round of RT-PCR on the TCR CDR3, the HTBI primer set was used together with the Qiagen OneStep RT-PCR kit. The libraries were constructed in a second round of multiplex PCR and then size-selected and purified. Libraries were sequenced paired-end with 100 bp reads on an Illumina HiSeq2000. For the original study's pipeline: SOAPnuke was used to process the raw data, removing reads that contained adapters or uncalled bases, had a mean Phred below 15, or lacked an exact match to the constant primer or identifier. High-quality paired reads were merged using COPE v1.2.5, and each unique nucleotide sequence was defined as a clonotype. Clonotypes were aligned to IMGT TRBV, TRBD and TRBJ reference segments using MiTCR v1.1. Only V-J combinations with frequency above 0.0001, covering 98% to 99.2% of repertoires, were analysed. The TCS score was defined as F50 (clonal expansion) divided by E x V (chaos), with BLOSUM62-based TCRdist calculated between CDR3 peptides within each V-J. Welch's t-statistics and random forest reduced 500 to 650 V-J features to 10 to 15, which were used in a naive Bayes classifier (R e1071). The raw public reads went through TCRdb reprocessing: fastp at Q25, MiXCR clone calling, in-frame beta chains kept. Merged by CDR3 protein, the rows form single entries marked with the most common genes and DNA. None of the V and J calls come from the authors' own analysis; TCRdb made them. Present in this sample are about 480,000 distinct CDR3 sequences, roughly a quarter of which were seen just once. The biggest ten clones account for approximately 10% of the sample.

Ophthalmopathy patients had moderately to severely active disease, with a Clinical Activity Score of 3 or more, a NOSPECS grade of 4 or more, and a disease duration of less than 3 months. Patients with uncontrolled infections, other autoimmune diseases, pregnancy or lactation were excluded. Diagnoses were established on the basis of clinical symptoms, serum thyroxine and TRAb, thyroid ultrasound, and orbital computed tomography. PBMCs were separated from roughly 9.3 ml of fresh peripheral blood using Ficoll-Paque density gradient centrifugation. Total RNA was extracted using Trizol reagent, and RNA quality was assessed on an Agilent 2100 Bioanalyzer. Sequenced material: blood. The receptor was derived from a woman aged 25 to 39 with Graves' ophthalmopathy.

The DNA sequence reads TGTGCCAGCTCAACAAGGGTGGGTAGCTTGAACACTGAAGCTTTCTTT. It codes for CASSTRVGSLNTEAFF. The chain joins TRBV18 to TRBJ1-1, with an unclear D gene assignment. CDR1 and CDR2 are read off the germline V gene as KGHSH and LQKENI. The CDR3 starts with the cysteine, ends with the phenylalanine, and has 16 residues. CDR3 DNA is the only sequence kept; it has 48 bases, read in frame from the first base. V and J are truncated by 5 bases and 0 bases respectively, leaving an intervening sequence of 16 bases.